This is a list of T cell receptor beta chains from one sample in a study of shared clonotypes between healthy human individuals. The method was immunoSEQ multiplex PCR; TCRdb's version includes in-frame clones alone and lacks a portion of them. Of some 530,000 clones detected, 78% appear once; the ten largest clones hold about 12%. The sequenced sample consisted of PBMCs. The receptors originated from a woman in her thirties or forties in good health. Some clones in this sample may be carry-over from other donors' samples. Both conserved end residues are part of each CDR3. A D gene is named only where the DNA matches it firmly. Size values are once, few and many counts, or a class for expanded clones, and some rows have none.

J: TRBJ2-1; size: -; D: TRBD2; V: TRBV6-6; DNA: TGTGCCAGCAGTTCCCTAGCGGGAGGGGACAATGAGCAGTTCTTC; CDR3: CASSSLAGGDNEQFF
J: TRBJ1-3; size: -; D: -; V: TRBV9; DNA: TGTGCCAGCAGCTTAGCGCGTAGCTCTGGAAACACCATATATTTT; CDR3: CASSLARSSGNTIYF
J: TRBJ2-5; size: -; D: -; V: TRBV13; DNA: TGTGCCAGCAGCGGTCAAGAGACCCAGTACTTC; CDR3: CASSGQETQYF
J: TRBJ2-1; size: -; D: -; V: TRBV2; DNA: TGTGCCAGTCAGGAGTTCGCGGACAATGAGCAGTTCTTC; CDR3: CASQEFADNEQFF
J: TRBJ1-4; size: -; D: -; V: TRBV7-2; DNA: TGTGCCAGCAGCGCGGGGGGGAATAATGAAAAACTGTTTTTT; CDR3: CASSAGGNNEKLFF
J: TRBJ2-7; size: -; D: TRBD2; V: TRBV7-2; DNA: TGTGCCAGCAGCTTAGCTGTCCTAGCGGGAGTCTCCTACGAGCAGTACTTC; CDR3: CASSLAVLAGVSYEQYF
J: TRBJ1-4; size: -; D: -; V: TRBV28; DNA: TGTGCCAGCAGACGACCCGGGTTTAATGAAAAACTGTTTTTT; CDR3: CASRRPGFNEKLFF
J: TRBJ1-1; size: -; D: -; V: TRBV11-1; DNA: TGTGCCAGCAGCTTACACGCGAACACTGAAGCTTTCTTT; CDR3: CASSLHANTEAFF
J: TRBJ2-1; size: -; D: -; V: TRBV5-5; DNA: TGTGCCAGCAGCTTGCCAGTATACAATGAGCAGTTCTTC; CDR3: CASSLPVYNEQFF
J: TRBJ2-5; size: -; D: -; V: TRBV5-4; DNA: TGTGCCAGCAGCTTCGGCCGAAAAGAGACCCAGTACTTC; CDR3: CASSFGRKETQYF
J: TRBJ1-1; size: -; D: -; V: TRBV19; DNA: TGTGCCAGTACCCTTCCCGGTATGAACACTGAAGCTTTCTTT; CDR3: CASTLPGMNTEAFF
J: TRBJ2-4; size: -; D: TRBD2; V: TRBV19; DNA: TGTGCCAGTAGTATAACCCCTGCGGGAGGGGCCCACATTCAGTACTTC; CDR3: CASSITPAGGAHIQYF
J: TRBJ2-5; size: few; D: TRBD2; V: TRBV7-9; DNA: TGTGCCAGCAGCTTCGGCGGGAGCGCTCTAGAGACCCAGTACTTC; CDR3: CASSFGGSALETQYF
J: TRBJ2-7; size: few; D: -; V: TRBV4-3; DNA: TGCGCCAGCAGCCAAGCGGTGGACGGGGCCTACGAGCAGTACTTC; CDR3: CASSQAVDGAYEQYF
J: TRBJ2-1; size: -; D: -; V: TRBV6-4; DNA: TGTGCCAGCAGTGGGGACTCTTACAATGAGCAGTTCTTC; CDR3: CASSGDSYNEQFF
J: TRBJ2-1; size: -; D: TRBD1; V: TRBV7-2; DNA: TGTGCCAGCAGATTGACAGGGTACAATGAGCAGTTCTTC; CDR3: CASRLTGYNEQFF
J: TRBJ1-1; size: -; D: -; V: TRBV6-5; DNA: TGTGCCAGCAGTTACGGGGGGCTCACTGAAGCTTTCTTT; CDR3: CASSYGGLTEAFF
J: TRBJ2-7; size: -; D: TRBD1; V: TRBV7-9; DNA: TGTGCCAGCAGCTCCCAGACGGACAGGGACGAGCAGTACTTC; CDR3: CASSSQTDRDEQYF
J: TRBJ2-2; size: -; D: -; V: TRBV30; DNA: TGTGCCTGGGAATGGGGGGGCGACACCGGGGAGCTGTTTTTT; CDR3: CAWEWGGDTGELFF
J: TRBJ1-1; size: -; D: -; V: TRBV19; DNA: TGTGCCAGTAGTATATCTCCCCCAGGGTTTGCTGAAGCTTTCTTT; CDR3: CASSISPPGFAEAFF
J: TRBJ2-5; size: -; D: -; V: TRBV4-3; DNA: TGCGCCAGCAGCCAAGATCTGAGGGAGACCCAGTACTTC; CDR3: CASSQDLRETQYF
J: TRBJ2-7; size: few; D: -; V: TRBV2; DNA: TGTGCCAGCAGTGTACTTGGCGGCAAGTCCTACGAGCAGTACTTC; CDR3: CASSVLGGKSYEQYF
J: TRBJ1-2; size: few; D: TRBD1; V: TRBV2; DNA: TGTGCCAGCCGGACCCTCAGGGGGAGATTGAATGGCTACACCTTC; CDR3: CASRTLRGRLNGYTF
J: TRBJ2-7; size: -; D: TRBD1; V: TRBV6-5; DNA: TGTGCCAGCAGTAGGACAGGGGACCAGCACGAGCAGTACTTC; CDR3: CASSRTGDQHEQYF
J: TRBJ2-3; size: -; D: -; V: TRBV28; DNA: TGTGCCAGCAGTTCCACGCCGTGGGCTGCCGTAAGCACAGATACGCAGTATTTT; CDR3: CASSSTPWAAVSTDTQYF
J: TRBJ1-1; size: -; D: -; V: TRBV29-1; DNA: TGCAGCGCCACCGGGGGCGGGGCTCTGAACACTGAAGCTTTCTTT; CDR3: CSATGGGALNTEAFF
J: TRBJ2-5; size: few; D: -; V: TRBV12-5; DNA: TGTGCTAGTGGTTTGTCACTGGGGGAACAAGAGACCCAGTACTTC; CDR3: CASGLSLGEQETQYF
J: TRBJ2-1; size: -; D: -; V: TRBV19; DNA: TGTGCCAGTAGTATGGGCGGGATAAACGGCGATGAGCAGTTCTTC; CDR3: CASSMGGINGDEQFF